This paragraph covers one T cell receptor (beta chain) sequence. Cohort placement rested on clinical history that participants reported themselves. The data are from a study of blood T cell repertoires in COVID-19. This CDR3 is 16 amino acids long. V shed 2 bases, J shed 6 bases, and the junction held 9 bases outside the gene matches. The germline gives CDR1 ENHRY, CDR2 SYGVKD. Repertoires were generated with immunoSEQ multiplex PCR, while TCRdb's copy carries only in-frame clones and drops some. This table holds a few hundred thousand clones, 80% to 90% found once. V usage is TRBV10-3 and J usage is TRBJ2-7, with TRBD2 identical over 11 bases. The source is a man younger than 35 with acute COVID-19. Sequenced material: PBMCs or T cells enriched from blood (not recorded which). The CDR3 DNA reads TGTGCCATCAGTGAGACAACTAGCGGGAGTTGGTCCGAGCAGTACTTC. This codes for CAISETTSGSWSEQYF.